This T cell receptor (beta chain) is drawn from a study of shared clonotypes between healthy human individuals. Whole-study context: Sampling drew on donors who were a couple of women and a few men aged 18 to 49. General study points: With few donors, the genetic and exposure-history diversity represented was limited.

TCRdb's copy holds only in-frame clones and misses some; the assay was immunoSEQ multiplex PCR. The table shows approximately 500,000 clones, with approximately 79% occurring only once. The CDR3 consists of 14 residues. Germline V gene data show CDR1 as SGHRS and CDR2 as YFSETQ. J gave up 7 bases and V 2 bases, and 5 bases lay outside the gene matches. The healthy adult donors were HIV-negative and reported no recent acute infections or vaccinations. All participating donors were Caucasian adults from Nashville, Tennessee. Turning to this clone: Its antigen is not identified.

The sequenced sample consisted of PBMCs. The rearrangement joins TRBV5-1 to TRBJ1-2, with 10 bases aligning to TRBD1. This clonotype originated in a woman in her thirties or forties in good health. Some clones in this sample may be carry-over from other donors' samples. In DNA, the CDR3 is TGCGCCAGCAGCTTAGGACAGGGGGGATTTGGCTACACCTTC. Amino acids: CASSLGQGGFGYTF.